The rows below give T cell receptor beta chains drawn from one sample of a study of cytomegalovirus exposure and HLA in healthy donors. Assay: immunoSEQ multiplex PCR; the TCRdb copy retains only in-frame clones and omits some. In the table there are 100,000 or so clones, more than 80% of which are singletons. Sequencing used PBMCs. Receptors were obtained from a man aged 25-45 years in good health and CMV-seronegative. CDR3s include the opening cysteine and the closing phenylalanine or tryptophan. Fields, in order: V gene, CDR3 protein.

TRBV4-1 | CASSNRFPGEKLFF
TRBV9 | CASSVYGQRIPSSYNEQFF
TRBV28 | CASSLGGAANEQFF
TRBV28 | CASSSAGRRTGELFF
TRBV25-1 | CASSEQAGHPFTPEAFF
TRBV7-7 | CASSRDRTGGTTYEQYF
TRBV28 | CASSFLAGFGEQFF
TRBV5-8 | CASRLGTGVPHEQYF
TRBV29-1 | CSVGAVLAITDTQYF
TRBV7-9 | CASSSASGQGNSPLHF
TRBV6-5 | CASSAGTGSKQYF
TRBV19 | CASSGFVGAGLYGYTF
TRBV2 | CASSLQGNTGELFF
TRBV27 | CASSLSLGRSYNEQFF
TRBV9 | CASSPPGLETQYF
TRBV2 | CASIRTEDYDNEQFF
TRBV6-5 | CASSYRQGYRYEQYF
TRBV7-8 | CASSLWGGNTEAFF
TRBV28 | CASSLSGGREAFF
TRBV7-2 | CASSLDYTAYEQYF
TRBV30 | CAWALLSGANVLTF
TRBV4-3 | CASSQEGGSYEQYF
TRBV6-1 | CASTKGDKSYTF
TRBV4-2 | CASSQEGEAQHF
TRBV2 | CASSVLSSYNEQFF
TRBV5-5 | CASSPKGFSNQPQHF
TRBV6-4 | CASSIDLGPYNEQFF
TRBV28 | CASSLDTGTMNTEAFF
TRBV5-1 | CASSTDGSVSTDTQYF
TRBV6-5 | CASSYLGAYGYTF
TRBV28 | CASSLPGLKRPQPQHF
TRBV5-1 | CASSSPQRGLGYQGTQYF
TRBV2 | CASMTPGVQGAQYF
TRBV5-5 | CASSLGGGSETQYF
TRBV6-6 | CASSYHLEQGYEQYF
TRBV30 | CAWGLAGGRWTDTQYF
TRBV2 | CASRAGQSVNQPQHF
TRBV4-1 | CASRPYTGTGGSDEQFF
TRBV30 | CASTLGQGRGPADGYTF
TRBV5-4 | CASSLVTPGQGCQKETQYF
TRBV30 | CAWSVGFAGRRYGYTF
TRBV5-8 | CASSFERLAIGIAQYF
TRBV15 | CATSFDSGEGQPQHF
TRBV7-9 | CASSLDYGGGLAGANVLTF
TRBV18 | CASSPSQDEKLFF
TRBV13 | CASVTGEHTGELFF
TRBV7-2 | CASSLRTSAYEQYF
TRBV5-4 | CASSLVGTSSPGELFF
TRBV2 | CASSPSGQGNEQYF
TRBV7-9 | CASSLTSGRYNEQFF
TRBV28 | CASSLLGTGDSRTQYF
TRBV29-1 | CSVAFGSGSQETQYF